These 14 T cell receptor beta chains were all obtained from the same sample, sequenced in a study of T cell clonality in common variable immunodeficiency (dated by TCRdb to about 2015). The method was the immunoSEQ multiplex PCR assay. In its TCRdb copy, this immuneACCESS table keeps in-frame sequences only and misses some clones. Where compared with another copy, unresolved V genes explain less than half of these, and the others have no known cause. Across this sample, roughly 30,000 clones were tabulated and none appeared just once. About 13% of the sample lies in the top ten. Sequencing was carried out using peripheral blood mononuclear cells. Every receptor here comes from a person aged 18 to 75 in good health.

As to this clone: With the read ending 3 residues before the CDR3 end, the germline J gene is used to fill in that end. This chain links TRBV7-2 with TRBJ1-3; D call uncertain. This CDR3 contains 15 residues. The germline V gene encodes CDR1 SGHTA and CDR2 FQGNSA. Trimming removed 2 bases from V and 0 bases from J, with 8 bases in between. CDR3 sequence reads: CASSLYASSGNTIYF. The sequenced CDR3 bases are TGTGCCAGCAGCTTATATGCCAGCTCTGGAAACACC.

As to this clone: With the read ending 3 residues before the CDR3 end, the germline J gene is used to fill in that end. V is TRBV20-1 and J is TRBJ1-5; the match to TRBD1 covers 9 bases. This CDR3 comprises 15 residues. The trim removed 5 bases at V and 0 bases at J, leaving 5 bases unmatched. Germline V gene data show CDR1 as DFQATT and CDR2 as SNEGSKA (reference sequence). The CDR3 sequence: CSAPTGGDSNQPQHF. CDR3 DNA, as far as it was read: TGCAGTGCTCCTACAGGGGGCGATAGCAATCAGCCC.

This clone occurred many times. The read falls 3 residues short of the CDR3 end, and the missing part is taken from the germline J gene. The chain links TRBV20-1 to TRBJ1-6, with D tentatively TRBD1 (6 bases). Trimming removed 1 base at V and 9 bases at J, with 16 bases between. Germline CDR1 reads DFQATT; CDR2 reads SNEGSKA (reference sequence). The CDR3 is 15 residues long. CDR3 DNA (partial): TGCAGTGCTAGAGGGGAAGGCAGGGGATTTTCACCC. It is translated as CSARGEGRGFSP. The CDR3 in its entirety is CSARGEGRGFSPLHF.

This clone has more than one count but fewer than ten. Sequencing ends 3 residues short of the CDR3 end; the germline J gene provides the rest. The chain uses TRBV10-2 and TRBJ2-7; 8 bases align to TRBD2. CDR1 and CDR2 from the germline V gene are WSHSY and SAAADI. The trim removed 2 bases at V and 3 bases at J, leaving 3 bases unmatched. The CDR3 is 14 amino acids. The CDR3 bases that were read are TGCGCCAGCAGTGAGACCGGGACTAGCTACGAG. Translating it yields CASSETGTSYE. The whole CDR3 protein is CASSETGTSYEQYF.

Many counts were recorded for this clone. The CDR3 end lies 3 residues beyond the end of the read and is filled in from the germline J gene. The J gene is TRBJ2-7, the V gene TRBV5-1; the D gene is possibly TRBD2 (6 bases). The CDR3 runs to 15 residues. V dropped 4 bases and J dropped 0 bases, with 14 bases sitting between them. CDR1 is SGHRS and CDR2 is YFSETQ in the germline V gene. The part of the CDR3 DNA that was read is TGCGCCAGCAGCCCGGGGGACTCAAACTCCTACGAG. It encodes CASSPGDSNSYE. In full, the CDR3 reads CASSPGDSNSYEQYF.

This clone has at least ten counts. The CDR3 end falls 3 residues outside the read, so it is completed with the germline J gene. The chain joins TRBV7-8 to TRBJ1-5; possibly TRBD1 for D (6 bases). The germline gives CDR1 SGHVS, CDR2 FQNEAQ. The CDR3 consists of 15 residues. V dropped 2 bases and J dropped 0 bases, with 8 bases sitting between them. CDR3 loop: CASSLQDSSNQPQHF. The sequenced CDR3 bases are TGTGCCAGCAGCTTACAGGACAGTAGCAATCAGCCC.

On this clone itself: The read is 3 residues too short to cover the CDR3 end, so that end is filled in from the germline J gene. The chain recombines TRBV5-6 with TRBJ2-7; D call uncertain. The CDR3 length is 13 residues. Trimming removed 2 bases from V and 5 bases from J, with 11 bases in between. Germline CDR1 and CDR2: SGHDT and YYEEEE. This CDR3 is CASSLGYFHEQYF. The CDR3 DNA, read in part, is TGTGCCAGCAGCTTAGGGTATTTTCACGAG. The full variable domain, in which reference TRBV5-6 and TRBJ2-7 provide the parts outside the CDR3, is DAGVTQSPTHLIKTRGQQVTLRCSPKSGHDTVSWYQQALGQGPQFIFQYYEEEERQRGNFPDRFSGHQFPNYSSELNVNALLLGDSALYLCASSLGYFHEQYFGPGTRLTVT.

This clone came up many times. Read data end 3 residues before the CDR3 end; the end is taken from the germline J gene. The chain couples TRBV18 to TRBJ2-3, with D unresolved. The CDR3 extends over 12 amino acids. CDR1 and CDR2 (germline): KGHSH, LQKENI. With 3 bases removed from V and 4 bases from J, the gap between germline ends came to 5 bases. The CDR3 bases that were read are TGTGCCAGCTCACCCGCGGCAGATACG. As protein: CASSPAADT. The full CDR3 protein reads CASSPAADTQYF.

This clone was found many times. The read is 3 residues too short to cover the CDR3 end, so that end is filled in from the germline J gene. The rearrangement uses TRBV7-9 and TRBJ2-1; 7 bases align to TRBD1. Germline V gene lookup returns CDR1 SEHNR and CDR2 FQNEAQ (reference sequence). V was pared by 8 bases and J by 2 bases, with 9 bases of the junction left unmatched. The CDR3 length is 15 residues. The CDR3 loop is CASGSRDRPYNEQFF. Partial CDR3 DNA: TGTGCCAGCGGTTCCCGGGACAGACCCTACAATGAG.

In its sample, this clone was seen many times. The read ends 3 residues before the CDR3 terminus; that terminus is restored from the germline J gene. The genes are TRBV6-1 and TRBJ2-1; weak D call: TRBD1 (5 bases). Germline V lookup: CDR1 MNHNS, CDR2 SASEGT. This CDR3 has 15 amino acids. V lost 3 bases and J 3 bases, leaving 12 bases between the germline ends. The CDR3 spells CASSEMRQGYNEQFF. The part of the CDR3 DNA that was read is TGTGCCAGCAGTGAGATGAGGCAGGGCTACAATGAG.

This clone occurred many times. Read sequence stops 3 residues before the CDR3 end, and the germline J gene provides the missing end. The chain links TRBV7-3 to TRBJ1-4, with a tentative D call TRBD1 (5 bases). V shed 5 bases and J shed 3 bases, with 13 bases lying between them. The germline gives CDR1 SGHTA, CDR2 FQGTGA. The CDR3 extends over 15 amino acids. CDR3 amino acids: CASSPRTHSNEKLFF. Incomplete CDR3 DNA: TGTGCCAGCAGCCCCCGGACACACTCTAATGAAAAA.

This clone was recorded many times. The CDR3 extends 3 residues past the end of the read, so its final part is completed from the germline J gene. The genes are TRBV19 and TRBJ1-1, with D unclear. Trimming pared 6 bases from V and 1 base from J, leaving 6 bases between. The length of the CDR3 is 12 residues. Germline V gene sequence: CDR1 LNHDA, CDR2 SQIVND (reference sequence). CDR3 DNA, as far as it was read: TGTGCCAGTAGACGCGGGAACACTGAA. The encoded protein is CASRRGNTE. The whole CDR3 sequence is CASRRGNTEAFF.

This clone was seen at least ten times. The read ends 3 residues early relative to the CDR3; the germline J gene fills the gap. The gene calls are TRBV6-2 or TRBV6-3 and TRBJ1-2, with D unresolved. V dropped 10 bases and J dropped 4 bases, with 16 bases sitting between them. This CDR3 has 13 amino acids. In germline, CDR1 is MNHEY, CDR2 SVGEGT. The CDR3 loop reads CATSYSEGYGYTF. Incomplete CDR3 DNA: TGTGCCACCTCTTATTCTGAGGGCTATGGC.

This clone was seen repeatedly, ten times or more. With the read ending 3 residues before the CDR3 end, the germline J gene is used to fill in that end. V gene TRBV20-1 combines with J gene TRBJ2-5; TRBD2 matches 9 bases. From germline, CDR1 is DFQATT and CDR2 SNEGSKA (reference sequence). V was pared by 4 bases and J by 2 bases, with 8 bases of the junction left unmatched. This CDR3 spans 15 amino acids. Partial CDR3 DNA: TGCAGTGCTAATGGTGCGGCGGGGGGGCAAGAGACC. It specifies CSANGAAGGQET. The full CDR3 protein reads CSANGAAGGQETQYF.